This TCR beta chain comes out of a study of T cell changes during pregnancy in multiple sclerosis. Profiling relied on immunoSEQ multiplex PCR, and the TCRdb table lists in-frame clones only, not all of them. The sample lists 40,000 to 55,000 clones, about 90% occurring once. Per germline, CDR1 SGHVS and CDR2 FQNEAQ. The CDR3 is 14 amino acids. The ends were cut back, 5 bases at V and 1 base at J, with 8 bases in the middle. The input for sequencing was peripheral blood, taken in the second trimester of pregnancy. The sequence was collected from a female donor in good health, enrolled as a control in a pregnancy study. The chain recombines TRBV7-8 with TRBJ2-2, with a possible D match to TRBD1 (5 bases). The CDR3 here is CASSPQGNTGELFF. DNA of the CDR3: TGTGCCAGCAGCCCCCAGGGGAACACCGGGGAGCTGTTTTTT.